This TCR beta chain was found in a study of cytomegalovirus exposure and HLA in healthy donors (dated by TCRdb to the late 2010s). The study in broad terms: An earlier analysis of roughly 610 of the donors reported approximately 260 Gb of sequence data and 117 million unique TCR beta sequences obtained from some 170 million T cells. Approximately 310 gigabases of sequencing data and some 85 million unique TCR sequences were included in an early release covering about 620 HLA-typed donors. Among the roughly 390 genotyped donors, under 90% belonged to the genetic ancestry cluster associated with self-reported Caucasian donors. The study was designed to test whether signatures of past pathogen exposure could be identified by cataloging public T cell receptors. The study profiled the T cell repertoires of hundreds of subjects by immunosequencing and related them to cytomegalovirus serostatus. In addition to the first cohort of hundreds of subjects, a separate validation cohort of under 150 different subjects was used. To predict cytomegalovirus infection status, the study brought together high-throughput TCR immunosequencing, statistical association of individual TCRs with disease status, and machine learning. A later analysis re-analyzed previously published TCR beta repertoires from about 730 donors and added high-resolution HLA genotyping to study TCR occurrence patterns. In the later analysis, no new phenotypic data were used to find candidate immune exposures; instead, reliance was placed on TCR beta sequences and their occurrence across donors. An earlier analysis of approximately 580 of the donors used high-throughput TCR beta sequencing to judge whether each TCR beta V gene segment behaved as functional or pseudogenic. Donor age, sex, ethnicity and CMV serostatus were compiled together with the repertoire data. Genome-wide SNP genotypes for about 65% of the roughly 670 donors were used in a later genetic analysis, which treated that subset as a discovery cohort. Every discovery cohort repertoire had been produced on one sequencing platform. Both class I and class II loci were covered by HLA typing, at four-digit resolution. Typing coverage varied by locus: roughly 620-640 donors for A, B, C, DRB1 and DQB1; roughly 560 for DQA1; about 590 for DPA1; some 470 for DPB1. Roughly 5 DR-DQ haplotypes were handled as single units for association and clustering, since linkage in the cohort was strong. Among some 410 genotyped donors of the cohort, an average of about 240,000 unique TCR beta nucleotide sequences were sequenced per donor, roughly 20% of them non-productive. The investigation overall reported the following: Three of the identified cytomegalovirus-associated TCR beta chains were confirmed in vitro to be specific for cytomegalovirus antigens. In an earlier analysis of 450 to 750 of the donors, most TCR beta V segments appeared in productive rearrangements about 87% or about 30% of the time, broadly matching IMGT annotations. Cytomegalovirus status was reported to be diagnosed by the classifier with high specificity and sensitivity in both the original and validation cohorts. While some public TCRs were present in many individuals, most TCR sequences turned up only very rarely across donors. A later analysis found that HLA-associated TCR beta chains were more clonally expanded and had lower generation probabilities than equally common non-associated chains. In a later genetic analysis, a missense DCLRE1C variant was associated with V-gene and J-gene trimming of TCR beta chains, and the association was replicated in an independent cohort. The study listed 150 to 200 TCR beta chains as associated with cytomegalovirus. The only immune exposure information available for the cohort was CMV serostatus. Because HLA typing was unavailable for some donors at each locus, only the typed subset was used in association tests. Correlated functional status among segregating V segments might be attributable to linkage disequilibrium, but an unknown experimental factor could not be ruled out. It was suggested by the authors that the approach could potentially be generalized to other disease states and immunological phenotypes. When HLA alleles, especially DR and DQ, strongly co-occurred, attributing TCR associations to individual alleles was difficult. A group of highly shared sequence variants was considered likely to be a technical artifact of the sequencing pipeline. In a later analysis, around 17,000 TCR beta sequences were associated with specific HLA alleles at a false discovery rate of 0.05. A further reported finding was that TCR beta sequences accurately predicted the HLA-A and HLA-B alleles for most subjects in the first cohort. In a later analysis, TCR association rates were found to vary across HLA loci, with the most associated TCRs seen for DRB1 alleles and the fewest for HLA-C alleles. This cohort had only TCR beta chains sequenced, and the lack of alpha or paired-chain data limited which features could be detected. A later analysis reported that several top co-occurrence clusters appeared linked to parvovirus B19, influenza, CMV and Epstein-Barr virus. Some IMGT-functional V segments, including TRBV6-2 and TRBV6-3, could not be distinguished by the 87-base-pair reads and were therefore excluded. Because counts were too low, about 18 rarely observed V segments, including chromosome 9 orphons, were excluded from the earlier analysis of some 540 of the donors. Presence/absence analyses assumed roughly uniform sequencing depth across donors, an assumption that may not hold. Most CMV-associated TCR beta chains appeared to be HLA-restricted in a later analysis, and the HLA associations seemed to be driven largely by CMV exposure. Compared with the roughly 700-donor mean, donors in an Asian-associated ancestry cluster had fewer N-insertions in productive TCRs, according to a later genetic analysis.

Concerning this clone: The clone's antigen remains unknown. It has no much larger one-base neighbor in the sample; base qualities were not kept.

In total, approximately 690 healthy bone marrow donors made up the cohort. At the time of sampling, every cohort member was nominally healthy, though immune exposures that went unrecorded were likely present. The donor tested CMV seropositive, placing the donor among the 310 or so seropositive members of the cohort. Each donor provided a peripheral blood sample, and peripheral blood mononuclear cells were used for TCR beta sequencing. The Qiagen DNeasy Blood Extraction Kit was used to extract genomic DNA from the blood cell samples. V is cut by 1 base and J by 1 base, and the space between the germline ends is 10 bases. The germline V gene provides CDR1 MGHRA and CDR2 YSYEKL. The CDR3 spans 15 residues, from the cysteine through the phenylalanine. Left in the record is the CDR3 DNA by itself, 45 bases read in frame from the first base. The method behind the library was the immunoSEQ multiplex PCR assay. The multiplex PCR relied on a mix of 60 forward primers for TCR Vbeta segments and 13 reverse primers for TCR Jbeta segments. The CDR3 region of rearranged TCR beta genes was amplified from genomic DNA with a multiplex PCR assay. The Illumina HiSeq System was used to sequence the amplified TCR beta libraries as 87-base-pair reads. Per the source publication's procedure: A later analysis counted approximately 74 million unique TCR beta chains across the 650 to 700 repertoires, and around 12 million of these chains were shared by at least two donors. To remove PCR and sequencing errors, raw reads were error-corrected and collapsed into unique sequences using a nearest-neighbor algorithm that merged closely related sequences. CDR3 sequences were aligned to IMGT reference sequences to assign V, D and J gene segments. Each retained sequence needed at least a six-nucleotide match to both a V gene segment and a J gene segment. A rearrangement was called productive if the CDR3 had no stop codons and remained in frame with V and J, and every other rearrangement was called non-productive. Following IMGT convention, CDR3 was defined as the stretch from the second conserved V-encoded cysteine up to the conserved J-encoded phenylalanine. The earlier analysis of 587 of the donors excluded any sequence lacking an unambiguous match to a single V gene segment. An earlier analysis of around 600 of the donors classified V segments as functional when productive rearrangements were above 56.7% and as segregating when the standard deviation between donors was above 5%. A statistical classification framework was built for diagnosing cytomegalovirus status from the catalog of TCR beta chain sequences. A later analysis assigned V and J genes by comparing TCR nucleotide sequences with IMGT/GENE-DB human TR gene sequences. A later analysis assigned CDR3 sequences and most-parsimonious VDJ recombination scenarios with the TCRdist pipeline. In a later analysis, each TCR beta chain was defined by its CDR3 amino acid sequence together with its V-gene family, and reads lacking a unique V-gene family were excluded. As a way to deal with suspected cross-contamination and a sequencing artifact, a later analysis dropped over 550 nucleotide sequences that were highly shared and had low generation probability. In a later analysis, a clonal expansion index was calculated for each public chain from normalized within-repertoire ranks of inferred template counts. A later analysis computed generation probabilities with a VDJ recombination model fitted to out-of-frame rearrangements, and checked the results against IGoR. Hypergeometric tests were used in a later analysis to score TCR-TCR, TCR-HLA and TCR-CMV co-occurrence, with a repertoire-size bias correction applied to the TCR pairs. False discovery rates were estimated in a later analysis by permuting HLA or CMV assignments 20 times. In a later analysis, co-occurring TCRs were grouped with DBSCAN, and TCRdist sequence similarity was added when clustering was performed within HLA-allele-positive subsets. Co-occurrence clustering excluded repertoires with fewer than 30,000 or more than 120,000 public chains, plus five with anomalous nucleotide sharing. TCRdb took over this immuneACCESS table, retaining in-frame rearrangements with V and J assigned. Such tables are incomplete; in checked studies, under half of the missing clones stem from an unresolved V gene, and the remainder is unexplained. The V and J calls and clone size come from that table; D and trimming were worked out from the DNA. The sample yields roughly 100,000 clones; roughly 80% were counted once. The ten largest clones capture about 4% of the sample.

The sequence was collected from a man in his forties or fifties in good health and CMV-seropositive. Sample: PBMCs. The V gene is TRBV4-1 and the J gene is TRBJ2-5; the D gene identity is not certain. The DNA reads TGCGCCAGCAGCCAAGGGCGTCTAGGCCAAGAGACCCAGTACTTC. Its protein product is CASSQGRLGQETQYF.